This TCR beta chain was recovered during a study of T-cell reconstitution after alpha-beta-depleted transplantation in children. Notes on the study in general: Reported findings indicate that, about two months after transplant, alpha-beta T cells came from several hundred expanded clones, which were derived from non-depleted graft cells. Hyperexpanded clones declined; after one year, newly produced T cells mostly supplied diversity.

V trimming: 6 bases; J trimming: 0 bases; junction bases outside the gene matches: 9. This CDR3 contains 17 residues. Germline loops: CDR1 ENHRY, CDR2 SYGVKD. TCRbeta library construction was performed incorporating unique molecular identifiers. TCRdb passed the PCR reads through MiXCR, listing each CDR3 protein once. The sample lists around 450,000 distinct CDR3 sequences; approximately 10% were seen once. This clonotype was observed at least ten times. Its specificity is not known. The chain couples TRBV10-3 to TRBJ2-2; 8 nucleotides line up with TRBD2. This TCR was recovered from a child aged 2-15 years with inherited bone marrow failure, due to receive a stem cell transplant. The specimen comprised PBMCs, sampled before TCRalphabeta/CD19-depleted stem cell transplant. The chain's CDR3 is CAISKAGDPANTGELFF. The CDR3 DNA reads TGTGCCATCAGCAAAGCGGGAGACCCCGCGAACACCGGGGAGCTGTTTTTT.